Following are 27 T cell receptor beta chains from one sample sequenced in a study of post-analysis software for immune sequencing data. Notes on the study in general: Among 4 or 5 TRBV segments more frequent in patients than controls were TRBV5-6, TRBV5-1 and TRBV20-1.

Libraries were made from TCR beta cDNA, and they carried unique molecular identifiers. From the PCR reads, TCRdb called clonotypes with MiXCR, one entry per CDR3 protein. The table lists roughly 600,000 distinct CDR3 sequences, about 44% of them singletons, with about 1.5% in the top ten. Their antigen targets remain unknown. Sequencing was done on a sample of blood. The receptors shown here come from a girl under 18 with multiple sclerosis.

The J gene is TRBJ1-2, the V gene TRBV3-1; 11 bases fit TRBD1. Germline V lookup: CDR1 LGHDT, CDR2 YNNKEL (reference sequence). The CDR3 runs to 16 residues. Unmatched junction bases numbered 8, after V lost 0 bases and J lost 8 bases. CDR3 protein: CASSQDRTGGDLGYTF. CDR3 sequence (DNA): TGTGCCAGCAGCCAAGATCGGACAGGGGGCGATTTGGGCTACACCTTC.

The genes are TRBV12-3 or TRBV12-4 and TRBJ1-2, with D possibly being TRBD1 (5 bases). V was trimmed by 6 bases and J by 8 bases, leaving 19 bases between them. The CDR3 spans 14 residues. The CDR3 spells CASSPPRGGEGYTF. As DNA, the CDR3 is TGTGCCAGCAGCCCCCCCCGGGGGGGAGAGGGCTACACCTTC.

V and J are TRBV18 and TRBJ2-7; the match to TRBD1 covers 8 bases. The CDR3 is 16 amino acids. V was clipped by 5 bases and J by 0 bases; unmatched bases: 9. The germline gives CDR1 KGHSH, CDR2 LQKENI. The CDR3: CASSLSQGAGSYEQYF. The CDR3 DNA follows: TGTGCCAGCTCATTATCCCAGGGGGCCGGCTCCTACGAGCAGTACTTC.

As regards this clonotype: One junction end does not reproduce the germline sequence, and a read error may be involved. The genes are TRBV6-5 and TRBJ2-6; D call uncertain. Germline loops: CDR1 MNHEY, CDR2 SVGAGI. The CDR3 extends over 15 amino acids. The CDR3 coding sequence is TGTGCCGGCAGTTACGACGGTGCGGGGGCCAACGTCCTGACTTTC. This translates into CAGSYDGAGANVLTF.

The chain combines TRBV11-1 with TRBJ2-7, with D perhaps given as TRBD1 or TRBD2 (5 bases each). The last part of the DNA fits TRBJ2-5 better; the J call may be wrong. The CDR3 runs 14 residues. Germline CDR1 is SGHAT and CDR2 is FQDESV (reference sequence). This chain's CDR3 is CASSQDRGGETQYF. The CDR3 nucleotides read TGTGCCAGCAGTCAAGACAGAGGCGGGGAGACCCAGTACTTC.

This clonotype was counted only a few times. The gene calls are TRBV5-6 and TRBJ1-4; no clear D gene. The V gene's germline CDR1 is SGHDT and CDR2 YYEEEE. Trimming pared 2 bases from V and 5 bases from J, leaving 7 bases between. The CDR3 has 13 amino acids. The CDR3 coding sequence is TGTGCCAGCAGCTTTATCGCAAATGAAAAACTGTTTTTT. This gives the protein CASSFIANEKLFF.

This clonotype turned up a few times. The J gene is TRBJ2-3, the V gene TRBV6-6, with D perhaps TRBD1 (5 bases). The V gene's germline CDR1 is MNHNY and CDR2 SVGAGI (reference sequence). This CDR3 is 13 amino acids long. The V end lost 8 bases, the J end lost 0 bases, and 9 bases lay between the germline ends. CDR3: CASETASTDTQYF. DNA for the CDR3: TGTGCCAGCGAGACAGCCAGCACAGATACGCAGTATTTT.

V and J are TRBV2 and TRBJ2-1; the D is unclear. There are 14 residues in the CDR3. Trimming took off 9 bases at V and 5 bases at J, with 17 bases between the two ends. Germline V CDR1 and CDR2: SNHLY, FYNNEI. CDR3 sequence reads: CASVNVFGNNEQFF. For the CDR3, the DNA is TGTGCCAGTGTCAACGTCTTTGGAAACAATGAGCAGTTCTTC. Full variable domain (remainder filled in from reference TRBV2 and TRBJ2-1): EPEVTQTPSHQVTQMGQEVILRCVPISNHLYFYWYRQILGQKVEFLVSFYNNEISEKSEIFDDQFSVERPDGSNFTLKIRSTKLEDSAMYFCASVNVFGNNEQFFGPGTRLTVL.

This clonotype was seen only a few times. In DNA, the CDR3 is TGCAGCGTTGAGCGCGTTAACTATGGCTACACCTTC. Its protein is CSVERVNYGYTF. The chain uses TRBV29-1 and TRBJ1-2; D is unresolved. From germline, CDR1 is SQVTM and CDR2 ANQGSEA. The ends were cut back, 3 bases at V and 1 base at J, with 6 bases in the middle. The CDR3 consists of 12 residues.

The rearrangement joins TRBV5-1 to TRBJ2-7; D is ambiguous. Per the germline V gene, CDR1 is SGHRS and CDR2 is YFSETQ. The CDR3 totals 13 residues. Deletions cut 2 bases from V and 5 bases from J, with 11 bases between. CDR3 in amino acids: CASSFRRTDEQYF. CDR3 sequence (DNA): TGCGCCAGCAGCTTTAGGCGGACCGACGAGCAGTACTTC. The complete variable domain, with remaining parts taken from reference TRBV5-1 and TRBJ2-7, reads KAGVTQTPRYLIKTRGQQVTLSCSPISGHRSVSWYQQTPGQGLQFLFEYFSETQRNKGNFPGRFSGRQFSNSRSEMNVSTLELGDSALYLCASSFRRTDEQYFGPGTRLTVT.

This clonotype turned up a few times. This rearrangement joins TRBV12-3 or TRBV12-4 to TRBJ2-1; TRBD1 might be the D (5 bases). Trimming removed 3 bases from V and 8 bases from J, with 20 bases in between. This CDR3 is 16 amino acids long. CDR3 coding DNA: TGTGCCAGCAGTTTGGGGCAGGGTGCCCTCCTCGATGAGCAGTTCTTC. As protein: CASSLGQGALLDEQFF.

Only one count was recorded for this clonotype. The V gene is TRBV28, the J gene TRBJ2-7; TRBD2 aligns across 7 bases. Trimming cost V 4 bases and J 0 bases; bases outside gene matches: 6. This CDR3 contains 15 residues. Germline V CDR1 and CDR2: MDHEN, SYDVKM. The CDR3 sequence is CASSSLGLGSYEQYF. CDR3 in DNA: TGTGCCAGCAGTTCCCTCGGACTAGGCTCCTACGAGCAGTACTTC. Combining the CDR3 with reference TRBV28 and TRBJ2-7 gives the whole variable domain DVKVTQSSRYLVKRTGEKVFLECVQDMDHENMFWYRQDPGLGLRLIYFSYDVKMKEKGDIPEGYSVSREKKERFSLILESASTNQTSMYLCASSSLGLGSYEQYFGPGTRLTVT.

This clonotype was observed at least ten times. The chain joins TRBV12-3 or TRBV12-4 to TRBJ2-5; D unresolved. The CDR3 spans 12 residues. V lost 5 bases, J lost 0 bases, and 4 bases lay in between. The CDR3 sequence is CASSAHQETQYF. The CDR3 DNA reads TGTGCCAGCAGTGCCCACCAAGAGACCCAGTACTTC.

The gene calls are TRBV20-1 and TRBJ1-2; 7 bases fit TRBD1. Looked up from germline, CDR1 is DFQATT and CDR2 is SNEGSKA (reference sequence). V lost 5 bases and J lost 8; bases outside the gene matches: 5. CDR3 size: 11 residues. The CDR3 coding sequence is TGCAGTGCTGGGACAGAATTCGGCTACACCTTC. This codes for CSAGTEFGYTF.

The chain joins TRBV10-3 to TRBJ1-2; perhaps TRBD1 as D (6 bases). The germline V gene encodes CDR1 ENHRY and CDR2 SYGVKD. The V end was cut by 4 bases, the J end by 8 bases, with 17 bases between. The CDR3 runs to 14 residues. CDR3 bases: TGTGCCATCAGTGGGGCGACAGGCTTGGAAGGCTACACCTTC. It specifies CAISGATGLEGYTF.

This clonotype was counted a few times. The chain couples TRBV29-1 to TRBJ2-1, with 16 bases fitting TRBD2. The V and J ends lost 6 bases and 3 bases, in that order; junction bases with no gene match: 11. The CDR3 spans 18 residues. The germline gives CDR1 SQVTM, CDR2 ANQGSEA. The CDR3 DNA reads TGCAGCGTACGCCCCGGGACTAGCGGGGGGGCCTTCTACAATGAGCAGTTCTTC. The encoded protein is CSVRPGTSGGAFYNEQFF.

The chain recombines TRBV5-1 with TRBJ1-2; D not resolved. CDR3 length: 14 amino acids. Germline V gene lookup returns CDR1 SGHRS and CDR2 YFSETQ. Trimming stripped 0 bases from V and 4 bases from J, with 10 bases between. The CDR3 DNA is TGCGCCAGCAGCTTGGGGGGTTTTGGCTATGGCTACACCTTC. Protein sequence: CASSLGGFGYGYTF.

This chain connects TRBV20-1 to TRBJ2-5; 8 positions match TRBD2. Losses at the gene ends were 0 bases for V and 5 bases for J; bases not matched to a gene: 8. The length of the CDR3 is 15 residues. Germline V CDR1 and CDR2: DFQATT, SNEGSKA (reference sequence). CDR3 region: CSARDPGLVWETQYF. The CDR3 region has the DNA TGCAGTGCTAGAGACCCGGGACTAGTATGGGAGACCCAGTACTTC.

In the case of this clonotype: At one end the junction does not follow the germline gene, possibly because of a read error. CDR3 sequence reads: CAISESGASSHNEQFF. The DNA for the CDR3 is TGTGCCATCAGTGAGTCGGGGGCTAGCTCCCACAATGAGCAGTTCTTC. The V gene is TRBV12-3 or TRBV12-4, the J gene TRBJ2-1, with D possibly called TRBD1 or TRBD2 (6 bases each). The CDR3 runs 16 residues.

The J gene is TRBJ2-7, the V gene TRBV6-5; D remains unclear. The assigned J gene may be wrong: the sequence end matches TRBJ2-5 better. The CDR3 totals 12 residues. Germline V gene sequence: CDR1 MNHEY, CDR2 SVGAGI. The CDR3, as DNA: TGTGCCAGCAGTTCGATTTCGGAGACCCAGTACTTC. Its translation: CASSSISETQYF.

The table lists this clonotype with many counts. This chain connects TRBV5-5 to TRBJ2-1; no clear D. This CDR3 spans 11 amino acids. Trimming pared 4 bases from V and 8 bases from J, leaving 7 bases between. In germline, CDR1 is SGHKS, CDR2 YYEKEE (reference sequence). CDR3 sequence: CASSPADEQFF. The CDR3 DNA reads TGTGCCAGCAGCCCGGCGGATGAGCAGTTCTTC.

This chain uses TRBV4-1 with TRBJ2-1, with D perhaps TRBD1 (6 bases). CDR1 and CDR2 from the germline V gene are MGHRA and YSYEKL. The CDR3 has 17 amino acids. V shed 3 bases and J shed 4 bases, with 19 bases lying between them. CDR3 sequence reads: CASSQETGTLRYNEQFF. The DNA for the CDR3 is TGCGCCAGCAGCCAGGAAACCGGGACACTGAGATACAATGAGCAGTTCTTC.

The chain employs TRBV7-7 and TRBJ2-1, with a tentative D call TRBD2 (5 bases). The CDR3 is made up of 15 amino acids. V lost 6 bases to trimming and J lost 0 bases, with 12 bases between them. The germline V gene has CDR1 SSHAT and CDR2 FNYEAQ (reference sequence). This CDR3 is CASSFGISSYNEQFF. DNA for the CDR3: TGTGCCAGCAGTTTCGGGATCAGCTCCTACAATGAGCAGTTCTTC.

CDR3 sequence reads: CASSVYREVSYNEQFF. The CDR3, as DNA: TGCGCCAGCAGCGTATACAGGGAGGTTTCTTACAATGAGCAGTTCTTC. This rearrangement joins TRBV5-1 to TRBJ2-1; perhaps D is TRBD1 or TRBD2 (6 bases each). Deletions cut 4 bases from V and 4 bases from J, with 18 bases between. The CDR3 runs 16 residues. Germline V gene data show CDR1 as SGHRS and CDR2 as YFSETQ. Full variable domain (rest looked up from reference TRBV5-1 and TRBJ2-1): KAGVTQTPRYLIKTRGQQVTLSCSPISGHRSVSWYQQTPGQGLQFLFEYFSETQRNKGNFPGRFSGRQFSNSRSEMNVSTLELGDSALYLCASSVYREVSYNEQFFGPGTRLTVL.

V and J are TRBV3-1 and TRBJ2-3; D not certain. There are 15 residues in the CDR3. V lost 2 bases and J 1 base, leaving 10 bases between the germline ends. Looked up from germline, CDR1 is LGHDT and CDR2 is YNNKEL (reference sequence). The CDR3 DNA is TGTGCCAGCAGCCAACCCAATCTACGCACAGATACGCAGTATTTT. Encoded protein: CASSQPNLRTDTQYF.

This clonotype was found many times. The chain uses TRBV12-3 or TRBV12-4 and TRBJ2-1, with D unresolved. V lost 5 bases, J lost 0 bases, and 5 bases lay in between. The CDR3 extends over 13 amino acids. The CDR3, as DNA: TGTGCCAGCAGTCCCGGCTCCTACAATGAGCAGTTCTTC. It translates to CASSPGSYNEQFF.

This chain connects TRBV12-3 or TRBV12-4 to TRBJ2-5; the match to TRBD2 covers 7 bases. The DNA end favors TRBJ2-7, so the J call may be wrong. The CDR3 is 13 amino acids. For the CDR3, the DNA is TGTGCCAGCAGGGGGAGGGCCCCCTACGAGCAGTACTTC. It encodes CASRGRAPYEQYF.